Below, 23 T cell receptor beta chains from the same sample are listed, as sequenced in a study of read filtering for tumor transcriptome and immune sequencing. This library used around 0.4 ug RNA and molecular barcoded adaptors spanning alpha/delta and beta/gamma chains. TCRdb reprocessed the reads with MiXCR, giving one entry per CDR3 protein. Of about 58,000 distinct CDR3 sequences in the sample, around 12% were seen once. The source material was a population of CD138-negative cells sorted from bone marrow. These receptors all come from a donor aged 40 or older with multiple myeloma.

At least ten counts were recorded for this clonotype. The chain combines TRBV2 with TRBJ2-4, with 10 bases matching TRBD1. The germline gives CDR1 SNHLY, CDR2 FYNNEI. The CDR3 totals 14 residues. Trimming at V came to 8 bases and at J to 6 bases, leaving 7 bases not matched to a gene. The CDR3 region is CASPRDRGGNIQYF. CDR3 DNA sequence: TGTGCCAGCCCCCGGGACAGGGGAGGAAACATTCAGTACTTC.

This clonotype has at least ten counts. The gene calls are TRBV5-1 and TRBJ1-1; the D is unclear. The CDR3 has 14 amino acids. Per germline, CDR1 SGHRS and CDR2 YFSETQ. V gave up 3 bases and J gave up 5 bases, with 14 bases separating them. The CDR3 here is CASSSGGFGTEAFF. Here the CDR3 DNA reads TGCGCCAGCAGCTCAGGAGGATTCGGGACTGAAGCTTTCTTT.

This clonotype came up many times. No conserved phenylalanine or tryptophan ends this CDR3, so it is likely a read error. The rearrangement uses TRBV5-1 and TRBJ1-1, with 7 bases fitting TRBD1. Germline loops: CDR1 SGHRS, CDR2 YFSETQ. The CDR3 runs to 15 residues. The ends lost 0 bases at V and 2 bases at J; junction bases unmatched: 4. The CDR3 DNA follows: TGCGCCAGCAGCTTGGATCCAGGGGGAAACACTGAAGCTTTCCTT. Its translation: CASSLDPGGNTEAFL.

This clonotype was seen a few times. Possible read error: a much larger clone is one base away. This rearrangement joins TRBV7-9 to TRBJ2-3, with 8 bases aligning to TRBD2. The CDR3 loop spans 17 amino acids. V was pared by 4 bases and J by 6 bases, with 15 bases of the junction left unmatched. Germline V gene lookup returns CDR1 SEHNR and CDR2 FQNEAQ (reference sequence). The CDR3 here is CASSSPGGAPGGDTQYF. CDR3 bases: TGTGCCAGCAGCTCCCCTGGCGGGGCCCCGGGGGGGGATACGCAGTATTTT.

Of note for this clonotype: Since a much larger clone is just one base distant, this may be a read error. The chain is built from TRBV11-2 and TRBJ1-1; 7 nucleotides agree with TRBD1. J was trimmed by 6 bases and V by 4 bases; bases with no gene match: 11. There are 15 residues in the CDR3. Per the germline V gene, CDR1 is SGHAT and CDR2 is FQNNGV. CDR3 residues: CASSSQQGTSAEAFF. The CDR3 region has the DNA TGTGCCAGCAGCTCTCAACAGGGGACGAGCGCTGAAGCTTTCTTT.

This clonotype was counted at least ten times. The chain has TRBV5-1 and TRBJ2-1; 7 nucleotides match TRBD2. The CDR3 length is 16 residues. V lost 4 bases to trimming and J lost 6 bases; unmatched junction nucleotides: 13. Germline CDR1 is SGHRS and CDR2 is YFSETQ. DNA of the CDR3: TGCGCCAGCAGCCTGTTTGGGGGGGAAGGGTCCAATGAGCAGTTCTTC. It encodes CASSLFGGEGSNEQFF.

This clonotype was observed many times. V gene TRBV5-1 combines with J gene TRBJ2-3, with TRBD1 matching 9 bases. The V and J ends lost 6 bases and 6 bases, in that order; junction bases with no gene match: 23. From germline, CDR1 is SGHRS and CDR2 YFSETQ. CDR3 length equals 19 residues. The CDR3 region is CASTSDPGTGRRGSDTQYF. The CDR3 DNA reads TGCGCCAGCACCTCCGACCCCGGGACAGGGCGCAGGGGAAGTGATACGCAGTATTTT.

This clonotype has a count of ten or more. V usage is TRBV15 and J usage is TRBJ2-5; D unclear. CDR3 size: 13 residues. Between the trimmed V and J ends, which lost 3 bases and 2 bases, there was a span of 7 bases. CDR1 is LNHNV and CDR2 is YYDKDF in the germline V gene (reference sequence). The CDR3 region has the DNA TGTGCCACCAGCAGGAAAAGTCAAGAGACCCAGTACTTC. Its translation is CATSRKSQETQYF.

This clonotype was seen ten or more times. The J gene is TRBJ2-1, the V gene TRBV6-5; TRBD1 is a possible D gene (5 bases). CDR3 length: 15 residues. V was trimmed by 8 bases and J by 4 bases, leaving 18 bases between them. From germline, CDR1 is MNHEY and CDR2 SVGAGI. The CDR3, as DNA: TGTGCCAGCGGTAAAGACAGAAACTCTTACAATGAGCAGTTCTTC. Its translation: CASGKDRNSYNEQFF.

This clonotype was counted many times. The CDR3: CASRGGQAKNQPQHF. Here the CDR3 DNA reads TGTGCCAGCAGGGGGGGGCAGGCTAAGAATCAGCCCCAGCATTTT. This chain connects TRBV7-2 to TRBJ1-5, with a possible D match to TRBD1 (6 bases). V was trimmed by 6 bases and J by 4 bases, leaving 16 bases between them. Germline assignment: CDR1 SGHTA and CDR2 FQGNSA. This CDR3 contains 15 residues.

Of note for this clonotype: A much larger clone differs from this one at a single base, so this may be a read error. The chain is built from TRBV12-3 or TRBV12-4 and TRBJ2-2; D is possibly TRBD2 (7 bases). The CDR3 has 14 amino acids. The CDR3 region has the DNA TGTGCCAGCAGTTTAGCGGGGGGGCCCGGGGAGCTGTCTTTT. This gives the protein CASSLAGGPGELSF.

To note about this clonotype: The missing conserved phenylalanine or tryptophan at the end of this CDR3 makes a read error likely. The CDR3 nucleotides are TGTGCCAGCAGTGCCACGCTCACAGGGACCGGGGAGCTGTTTCTT. Translating gives CASSATLTGTGELFL. This sequence joins TRBV2 and TRBJ2-2; possibly TRBD1 for D (6 bases). V was clipped by 4 bases and J by 5 bases, with 14 bases between them. CDR1 is SNHLY, CDR2 FYNNEI, per germline. The CDR3 has 15 residues.

This clonotype was seen at least ten times. CDR3 sequence (DNA): TGTGCCAGCAGCCCAGGGACAGTCAAAGGGAACACTGAAGCTTTCTTT. Residues: CASSPGTVKGNTEAFF. The chain links TRBV11-2 to TRBJ1-1, with TRBD1 identical over 7 bases. This CDR3 spans 16 amino acids. After removal of 5 bases from V and 1 base from J, the junction contained 10 bases not matched to a gene. CDR1 and CDR2 from the germline V gene are SGHAT and FQNNGV. Full variable domain (remainder filled in from reference TRBV11-2 and TRBJ1-1): EAGVAQSPRYKIIEKRQSVAFWCNPISGHATLYWYQQILGQGPKLLIQFQNNGVVDDSQLPKDRFSAERLKGVDSTLKIQPAKLEDSAVYLCASSPGTVKGNTEAFFGQGTRLTVV.

The chain combines TRBV2 with TRBJ1-5; D gene unclear. The CDR3 length is 14 residues. V dropped 0 bases and J dropped 1 base, with 4 bases sitting between them. Germline CDR1 SNHLY, CDR2 FYNNEI. The CDR3 here is CASSEAISNQPQHF. The CDR3 DNA follows: TGTGCCAGCAGTGAAGCCATAAGCAATCAGCCCCAGCATTTT.

This clonotype came up many times. V gene TRBV18 combines with J gene TRBJ1-1; TRBD1 matches at 7 bases. CDR3 length: 14 residues. V dropped 4 bases and J dropped 5; count of bases not matched to a gene: 7. The germline V gene encodes CDR1 KGHSH and CDR2 LQKENI. This CDR3 reads CASSLVDRETEAFF. CDR3 in DNA: TGTGCCAGCTCACTGGTAGACAGGGAAACTGAAGCTTTCTTT.

Points on this clonotype: The final CDR3 position lacks the conserved phenylalanine or tryptophan, pointing to a likely read error. The genes are TRBV24-1 and TRBJ1-5; D unclear. CDR1 is KGHDR, CDR2 SFDVKD, per germline. The CDR3 contains 15 residues. CDR3 loop: CPKAQTESSNQPQHS. DNA for the CDR3: TGTCCCAAAGCCCAAACAGAAAGTAGCAATCAGCCCCAGCATTCT.

This clonotype was found many times. This rearrangement joins TRBV25-1 to TRBJ2-7; 9 nucleotides align to TRBD1. CDR1 is MGHDK and CDR2 is SYGVNS in the germline V gene. After removal of 6 bases from V and 5 bases from J, the junction contained 2 bases not matched to a gene. The CDR3 loop spans 12 amino acids. The CDR3 reads CASRGTGNEQYF. CDR3 DNA sequence: TGTGCCAGCAGAGGGACAGGGAACGAGCAGTACTTC.

There are many counts of this clonotype. One junction end disagrees with the germline gene, perhaps due to a read error. The gene calls are TRBV6-6 and TRBJ1-1; no definite D call. CDR1 and CDR2 from the germline V gene are MNHNY and SVGAGI (reference sequence). The CDR3 sequence is 14 residues long. The CDR3 loop is CASTFGPLNTVAFF. The CDR3 DNA follows: TGTGCCAGCACCTTTGGACCGTTGAACACTGTAGCTTTCTTT.

This clonotype has at least ten counts. The CDR3 DNA sequence: TGCGCCAGCAGCGGACGGGATTTTGAAGAGACCCAGTACTTC. It encodes CASSGRDFEETQYF. This chain links TRBV5-1 with TRBJ2-5; tentative D call: TRBD2 (5 bases). Germline CDR1 reads SGHRS; CDR2 reads YFSETQ. This CDR3 region has 14 residues. V shed 4 bases and J shed 3 bases, with 13 bases lying between them.

This clonotype was counted only a few times. This could be a read error, since a much larger clone is one nucleotide away. The chain combines TRBV3-1 with TRBJ1-4, with D maybe TRBD1 (6 bases). The CDR3 is 12 amino acids. CDR1 and CDR2 (germline): LGHDT, YNNKEL (reference sequence). Here the CDR3 DNA reads TGTGCCAGCAGCCGGGGGCCGATTAAACTGTCTTTT. Amino acid sequence: CASSRGPIKLSF.

Ten or more counts support this clonotype. One junction end does not reproduce the germline sequence, and a read error may be involved. CDR3 nucleotides: TGTGCCAGCAGTTACTATCGCGCTTTCGATGAAGAACTGTTTTTT. Its translation is CASSYYRAFDEELFF. The rearrangement joins TRBV6-5 to TRBJ1-4, with D unresolved. CDR3 length: 15 residues. Germline values: CDR1 MNHEY, CDR2 SVGAGI.

Ten or more counts support this clonotype. The CDR3 nucleotides are TGTGCCAGCAGCCAAAGCGGGAGAGCTAACTATGGCTACACCTTC. Protein sequence: CASSQSGRANYGYTF. The V call is TRBV14, the J call TRBJ1-2; no definite D call. Between the trimmed V and J ends, which lost 2 bases and 0 bases, there was a span of 10 bases. Germline V gene data show CDR1 as SGHDN and CDR2 as FVKESK. This CDR3 has 15 residues.

The table lists this clonotype with many counts. The chain uses TRBV6-6 and TRBJ1-3, with 7 bases lining up with TRBD1. The V segment lost 7 bases and the J segment 6 bases; nucleotides outside the gene matches: 9. Germline V gene sequence: CDR1 MNHNY, CDR2 SVGAGI (reference sequence). This CDR3 spans 14 amino acids. The CDR3 sequence is CASTNRQGENTIYF. The CDR3 region has the DNA TGTGCCAGCACCAATAGACAGGGAGAAAACACCATATATTTT.